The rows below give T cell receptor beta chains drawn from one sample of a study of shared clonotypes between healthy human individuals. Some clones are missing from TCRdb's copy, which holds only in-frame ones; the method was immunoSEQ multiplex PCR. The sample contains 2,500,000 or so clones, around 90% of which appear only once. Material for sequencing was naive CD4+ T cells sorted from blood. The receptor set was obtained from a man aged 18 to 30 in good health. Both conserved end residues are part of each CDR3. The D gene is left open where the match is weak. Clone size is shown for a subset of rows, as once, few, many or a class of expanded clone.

cdr3_nt: TGCGCCAGCAGCTTCCCTGCCGACGAGCAGTACTTC; cdr3_aa: CASSFPADEQYF; j_call: TRBJ2-7; v_call: TRBV5-1; d_call: NA; clone_size: NA
cdr3_nt: TGTGCCAGCAAGCTCTCCTACAATGAGCAGTTCTTC; cdr3_aa: CASKLSYNEQFF; j_call: TRBJ2-1; v_call: TRBV11-2; d_call: NA; clone_size: NA
cdr3_nt: TGTGCCTGGAATAAAGAAGGCGAGACCCAGTACTTC; cdr3_aa: CAWNKEGETQYF; j_call: TRBJ2-5; v_call: TRBV30; d_call: NA; clone_size: NA
cdr3_nt: TGTGCCAGCAGCTTCGCGGACAGGGTTAATGAAAAACTGTTTTTT; cdr3_aa: CASSFADRVNEKLFF; j_call: TRBJ1-4; v_call: TRBV28; d_call: TRBD1; clone_size: once
cdr3_nt: TGTGCCAGCAGCTTGCCCAGGGGGTTACCTAGCTCCTACGAGCAGTACTTC; cdr3_aa: CASSLPRGLPSSYEQYF; j_call: TRBJ2-7; v_call: TRBV5-8; d_call: TRBD1; clone_size: NA
cdr3_nt: TGTGCCAGCAGTTATAGTAGGCCCCCGGGCACTGAAGCTTTCTTT; cdr3_aa: CASSYSRPPGTEAFF; j_call: TRBJ1-1; v_call: TRBV6-5; d_call: NA; clone_size: NA
cdr3_nt: TGTGCCAGCTCAATGGGGGAGAACACCATATATTTT; cdr3_aa: CASSMGENTIYF; j_call: TRBJ1-3; v_call: TRBV18; d_call: NA; clone_size: NA
cdr3_nt: TGTGCCAGCAGGGGGGGGACAGCAACTAATGAAAAACTGTTTTTT; cdr3_aa: CASRGGTATNEKLFF; j_call: TRBJ1-4; v_call: TRBV5-4; d_call: TRBD1; clone_size: NA
cdr3_nt: TGTGCCAGCAGCTTAGGTACCCCCTGGGGGGCGGCAGATACGCAGTATTTT; cdr3_aa: CASSLGTPWGAADTQYF; j_call: TRBJ2-3; v_call: TRBV11-2; d_call: NA; clone_size: once
cdr3_nt: TGCGCCAGCACAGGGGGGAATAATGAAAAACTGTTTTTT; cdr3_aa: CASTGGNNEKLFF; j_call: TRBJ1-4; v_call: TRBV4-1; d_call: TRBD1; clone_size: NA
cdr3_nt: TGTGCCAGCAGTAAACTAGCGGGAGGGCGTGATGAGCAGTTCTTC; cdr3_aa: CASSKLAGGRDEQFF; j_call: TRBJ2-1; v_call: TRBV6-5; d_call: TRBD2; clone_size: once
cdr3_nt: TGTGCCAGCACATCGACAAGACCCACAGATACGCAGTATTTT; cdr3_aa: CASTSTRPTDTQYF; j_call: TRBJ2-3; v_call: TRBV7-9; d_call: NA; clone_size: NA
cdr3_nt: TGTGCCAGCAGTGAATCTTACAATGAGCAGTTCTTC; cdr3_aa: CASSESYNEQFF; j_call: TRBJ2-1; v_call: TRBV2; d_call: NA; clone_size: NA
cdr3_nt: TGTGCCAGCAGCCACCGCTCGGGGGGGCTTTTATATACTGAAGCTTTCTTT; cdr3_aa: CASSHRSGGLLYTEAFF; j_call: TRBJ1-1; v_call: TRBV7-2; d_call: NA; clone_size: NA
cdr3_nt: TGTGCCAGCAGCTCCCCCTGGGGAGCGGGAGCCTCCAATGAGCAGTTCTTC; cdr3_aa: CASSSPWGAGASNEQFF; j_call: TRBJ2-1; v_call: TRBV7-2; d_call: TRBD2; clone_size: NA
cdr3_nt: TGTGCCAGCAGCCGGGGGGGGGCCACCGGGGAGCTGTTTTTT; cdr3_aa: CASSRGGATGELFF; j_call: TRBJ2-2; v_call: TRBV6-5; d_call: TRBD2; clone_size: NA
cdr3_nt: TGCGCCAGCAGCTTGGGAAGCGGCGAACACACAGATACGCAGTATTTT; cdr3_aa: CASSLGSGEHTDTQYF; j_call: TRBJ2-3; v_call: TRBV5-1; d_call: NA; clone_size: NA
cdr3_nt: TGTGCCAGTAGCCGGACAGATTACGAGCAGTACTTC; cdr3_aa: CASSRTDYEQYF; j_call: TRBJ2-7; v_call: TRBV19; d_call: NA; clone_size: NA
cdr3_nt: TGTGCCAGCAGCCTCATGGCGGACACTAAGTACGAGCAGTACTTC; cdr3_aa: CASSLMADTKYEQYF; j_call: TRBJ2-7; v_call: TRBV7-6; d_call: NA; clone_size: NA
cdr3_nt: TGTGCCTGGAGTGTTAACCTCGGGGGTCAGCCCCAGCATTTT; cdr3_aa: CAWSVNLGGQPQHF; j_call: TRBJ1-5; v_call: TRBV30; d_call: NA; clone_size: few
cdr3_nt: TGCGCCAGCAGCCACCGGGACCTTAGGTACGAGCAGTACTTC; cdr3_aa: CASSHRDLRYEQYF; j_call: TRBJ2-7; v_call: TRBV5-1; d_call: NA; clone_size: once
cdr3_nt: TGTGCCAGCAGTTTGACCCAAAGACTAGCCGTTGGCACAGATACGCAGTATTTT; cdr3_aa: CASSLTQRLAVGTDTQYF; j_call: TRBJ2-3; v_call: TRBV28; d_call: TRBD2; clone_size: NA
cdr3_nt: TGCGCCAGCAGCTTGTCCCGGACAGCCATGAACACTGAAGCTTTCTTT; cdr3_aa: CASSLSRTAMNTEAFF; j_call: TRBJ1-1; v_call: TRBV5-1; d_call: NA; clone_size: once
cdr3_nt: TGTGCCAGCAACCTAAGGGACAGGGGCCTCTATGGCTACACCTTC; cdr3_aa: CASNLRDRGLYGYTF; j_call: TRBJ1-2; v_call: TRBV2; d_call: TRBD1; clone_size: NA
cdr3_nt: TGTGCCAGCAGTGAGTTCGAGAGGGAGACAAATTCACCCCTCCACTTT; cdr3_aa: CASSEFERETNSPLHF; j_call: TRBJ1-6; v_call: TRBV6-1; d_call: NA; clone_size: NA
cdr3_nt: TGTGCCAGCAGCAAAGCGCATCGCGGGAGGGCCACCGGGGAGCTGTTTTTT; cdr3_aa: CASSKAHRGRATGELFF; j_call: TRBJ2-2; v_call: TRBV21-1; d_call: NA; clone_size: once
cdr3_nt: TGTGCCAGCAGTAGACAGGGCCGGTCCTACGAGCAGTACTTC; cdr3_aa: CASSRQGRSYEQYF; j_call: TRBJ2-7; v_call: TRBV7-8; d_call: TRBD1; clone_size: NA
cdr3_nt: TGTGCTAGTGGTCTACCCCGGGCTAGCAATGAGCAGTTCTTC; cdr3_aa: CASGLPRASNEQFF; j_call: TRBJ2-1; v_call: TRBV12-5; d_call: NA; clone_size: NA
cdr3_nt: TGTGCCAGCAGCCGCTGGGCGGGGCACACAGATACGCAGTATTTT; cdr3_aa: CASSRWAGHTDTQYF; j_call: TRBJ2-3; v_call: TRBV5-6; d_call: NA; clone_size: NA
cdr3_nt: TGCAGCGTTGCGAAGACTAGCGGGACGGAGACCCAGTACTTC; cdr3_aa: CSVAKTSGTETQYF; j_call: TRBJ2-5; v_call: TRBV29-1; d_call: TRBD2; clone_size: NA